Listed below are T cell receptor beta chains from one sample, sequenced in a study of cytomegalovirus exposure and HLA in healthy donors. This table comes from immunoSEQ multiplex PCR, and its TCRdb copy is limited to in-frame clones, with some not included. This table has over 150,000 clones, 77% appearing once. Sequencing was performed on PBMCs. Receptors were obtained from a young woman in good health and CMV-seropositive. Each CDR3 is given without its conserved first and last residue.

TRBV7-8	TRBJ1-5	ASSLFAATDQPQH
TRBV28	TRBJ2-1	ASSAPRGITTNEQF
TRBV2	TRBJ2-5	ASSELGTSLGETQY
TRBV5-1	TRBJ2-5	ASSRQGQQETQY
TRBV28	TRBJ2-5	ASSSYRWGQGETQY
TRBV9	TRBJ1-4	ASSVGTVGAGEKLF
TRBV5-1	TRBJ2-1	ASSWGTGVNEQF
TRBV11-1	TRBJ1-1	ASSFIRLNTEAF
TRBV29-1	TRBJ2-7	SVVGTEFNYEQY
TRBV6-1	TRBJ1-1	ASSTRQVNTEAF
TRBV20-1	TRBJ1-2	SARFNYGYT
TRBV12-5	TRBJ2-7	ASGLGQGRTYEQY
TRBV25-1	TRBJ2-7	ASSEWDSYEQY
TRBV30	TRBJ2-3	AWFERETDTQY
TRBV11-2	TRBJ2-1	ASSFEFSYNEQF
TRBV6-1	TRBJ2-3	AGQGLHTDTQY
TRBV30	TRBJ2-1	AWSLDSSYNEQF
TRBV28	TRBJ1-5	ASSLGTGSNQPQH
TRBV2	TRBJ2-7	ASREVWPYYEQY
TRBV30	TRBJ1-2	AWSVLGRGNYGYT
TRBV5-6	TRBJ2-1	ASRGGQVTEQF
TRBV4-3	TRBJ2-1	ASSDDRGHEQF
TRBV27	TRBJ2-5	ASSPGTSGYPGTQY
TRBV9	TRBJ2-7	ASSVGRDYEQY
TRBV11-2	TRBJ2-7	ASSLGQGVIDEQY
TRBV11-3	TRBJ2-7	ASSDGQGAGEQY
TRBV7-2	TRBJ2-7	ASSSLGLAGSEQY
TRBV5-1	TRBJ2-7	ASSLNEAGGVFSYEQY
TRBV19	TRBJ1-1	ASRGQGMGAEAF
TRBV27	TRBJ1-1	ASSPGTGNTEAF
TRBV6-1	TRBJ2-5	ASRAGDAQETQY
TRBV18	TRBJ1-4	ASSLKNPRYATNEKLF
TRBV19	TRBJ2-2	ASSFDTVNTGELF
TRBV5-1	TRBJ2-2	ASSLEFSAGELF
TRBV7-8	TRBJ2-7	ASSFTPGQGTYEQY
TRBV4-1	TRBJ2-7	ASSFLADPIYEQY
TRBV4-3	TRBJ2-7	ASSQDIRSYEQY
TRBV30	TRBJ1-3	AWSVRSRSGNTIY
TRBV7-2	TRBJ1-1	ASSLVGRGEAF
TRBV6-4	TRBJ1-1	ASRRQGDTEAF